Here is one TCR beta chain with its context. This sample is drawn from a study of control samples from healthy donors and cancer patients. Trimming removed 4 bases from V and 8 bases from J, with 9 bases in between. Germline values: CDR1 MNHEY, CDR2 SMNVEV (reference sequence). The CDR3 length is 12 residues. Sequencing used immunoSEQ multiplex PCR; TCRdb keeps in-frame clones, though not all of them. The repertoire holds around 130,000 clones, with about 88% as singletons. The sequence was collected from a man aged 50 to 60 in good health. The gene calls are TRBV27 and TRBJ2-1; D gene unclear. What was sequenced was blood. The CDR3: CASSSLAHEQFF. The CDR3 DNA reads TGTGCCAGCAGTTCCTTGGCCCATGAGCAGTTCTTC.